What follows is one TCR beta chain and its context. These data are taken from a study of blood T cells in healthy people across ages. A sample-barcoded 5' primer and a J-beta primer mix were used in a second PCR of roughly 6 to 11 cycles. TCRdb passed the 5' RACE reads through MiXCR, listing each CDR3 protein once. The profile shows about 690,000 distinct CDR3 sequences, 40% to 50% of them singletons. Germline assignment: CDR1 MNHEY and CDR2 SMNVEV (reference sequence). The CDR3 covers 13 residues. Between the trimmed V and J ends, which lost 5 bases and 5 bases, there was a span of 12 bases. The chain links TRBV27 to TRBJ2-5; tentatively, D is TRBD1 (5 bases). This TCR was sampled from an elderly man in good health. Sequencing was carried out using blood. The CDR3 coding sequence is TGTGCCAGCAGTGTATGGTCAGGGGAGACCCAGTACTTC. Amino acid sequence: CASSVWSGETQYF.